This T cell receptor beta chain was recorded in a study of CD8+CD57+ T cells in acquired aplastic anemia. Across the whole study: Quantities of DNA derived from sorted CD4+ and CD8+ cells averaged approximately 3.5 ug. Study observations and caveats: Comparison of patients with controls identified around 30 shared CD8+ CDR3 sequences.

Germline V gene sequence: CDR1 SQVTM, CDR2 ANQGSEA. With 1 base clipped from V and 2 bases from J, the junction kept 13 bases outside the gene matches. The CDR3 is 17 residues long. The study profiled TCR beta VDJ and CDR3 using genomic DNA as template. Each CDR3 protein is one row after TCRdb ran MiXCR on the reads. Of about 140,000 distinct CDR3 sequences listed, about 40% are singletons. About this clonotype itself: Its specificity is unknown.

This chain joins TRBV29-1 and TRBJ2-7, with 8 bases aligning to TRBD1. Sequenced material: sorted CD4+, CD8+, or CD8+CD57+ T cells (not recorded which) from PBMCs. The sequence derives from a human donor in good health, serving as a control. The chain's CDR3 is CSVEASIGQGRAYEQYF. For the CDR3, the DNA is TGCAGCGTTGAAGCAAGCATCGGACAGGGAAGGGCCTACGAGCAGTACTTC.